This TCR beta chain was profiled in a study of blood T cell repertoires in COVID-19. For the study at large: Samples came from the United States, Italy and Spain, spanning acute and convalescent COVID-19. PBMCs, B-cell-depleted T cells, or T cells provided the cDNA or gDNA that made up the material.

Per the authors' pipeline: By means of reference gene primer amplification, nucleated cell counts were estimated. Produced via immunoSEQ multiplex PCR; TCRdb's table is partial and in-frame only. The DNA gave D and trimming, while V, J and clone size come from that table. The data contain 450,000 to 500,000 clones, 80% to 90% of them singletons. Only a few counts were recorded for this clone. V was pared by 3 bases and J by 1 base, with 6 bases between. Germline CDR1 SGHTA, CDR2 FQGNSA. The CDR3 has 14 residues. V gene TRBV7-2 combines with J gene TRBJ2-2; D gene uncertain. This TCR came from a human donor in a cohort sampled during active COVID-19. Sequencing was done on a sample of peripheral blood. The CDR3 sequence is CASSFRRNTGELFF. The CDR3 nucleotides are TGTGCCAGCAGCTTTCGTCGGAACACCGGGGAGCTGTTTTTT. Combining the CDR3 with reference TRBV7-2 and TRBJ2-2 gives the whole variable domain GAGVSQSPSNKVTEKGKDVELRCDPISGHTALYWYRQSLGQGLEFLIYFQGNSAPDKSGLPSDRFSAERTGGSVSTLTIQRTQQEDSAVYLCASSFRRNTGELFFGEGSRLTVL.